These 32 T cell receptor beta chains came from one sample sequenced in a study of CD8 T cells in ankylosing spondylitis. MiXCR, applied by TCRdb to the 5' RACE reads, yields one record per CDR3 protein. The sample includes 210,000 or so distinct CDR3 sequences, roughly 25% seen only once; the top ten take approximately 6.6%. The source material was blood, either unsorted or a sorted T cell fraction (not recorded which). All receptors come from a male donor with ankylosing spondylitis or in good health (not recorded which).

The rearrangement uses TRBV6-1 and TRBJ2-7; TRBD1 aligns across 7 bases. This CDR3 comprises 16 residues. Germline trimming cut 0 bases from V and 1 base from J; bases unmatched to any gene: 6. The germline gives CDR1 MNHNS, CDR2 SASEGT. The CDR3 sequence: CASSEAGWDRSYEQYF. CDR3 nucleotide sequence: TGTGCCAGCAGTGAAGCAGGCTGGGACAGATCCTACGAGCAGTACTTC.

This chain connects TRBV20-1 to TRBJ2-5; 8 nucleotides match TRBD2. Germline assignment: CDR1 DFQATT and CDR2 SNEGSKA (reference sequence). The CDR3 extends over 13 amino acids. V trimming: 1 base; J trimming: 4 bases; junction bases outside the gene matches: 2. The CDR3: CSARASGSETQYF. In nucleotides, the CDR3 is TGCAGTGCTAGAGCTAGCGGGTCAGAGACCCAGTACTTC.

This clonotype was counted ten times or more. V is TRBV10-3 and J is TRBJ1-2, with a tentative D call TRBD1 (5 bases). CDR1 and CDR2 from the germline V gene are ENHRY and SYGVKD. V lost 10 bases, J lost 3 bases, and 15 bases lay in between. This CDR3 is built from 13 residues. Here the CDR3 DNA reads TGTGCCACCTCGTTCAGGGTTGACTATGGCTACACCTTC. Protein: CATSFRVDYGYTF.

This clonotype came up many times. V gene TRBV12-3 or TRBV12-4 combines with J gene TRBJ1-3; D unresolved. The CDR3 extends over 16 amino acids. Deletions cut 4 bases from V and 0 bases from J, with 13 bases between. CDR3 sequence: CASSSRVSLSGNTIYF. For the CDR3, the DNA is TGTGCCAGCAGTTCTCGCGTCTCACTCTCTGGAAACACCATATATTTT.

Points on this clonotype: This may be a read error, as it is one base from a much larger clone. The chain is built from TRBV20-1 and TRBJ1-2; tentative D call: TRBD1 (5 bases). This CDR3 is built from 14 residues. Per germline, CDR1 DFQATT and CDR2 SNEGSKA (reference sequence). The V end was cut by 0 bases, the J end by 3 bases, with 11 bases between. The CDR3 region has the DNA TGCAGTGCTAGAGATCGCGGGGCCCACTATGGCTACACCTTC. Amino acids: CSARDRGAHYGYTF.

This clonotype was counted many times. CDR3 DNA: TGCGCCAGCAGTCTTTCCGCGGGTCTCTCCTACGAGCAGTACTTC. Its translation: CASSLSAGLSYEQYF. The gene calls are TRBV10-2 and TRBJ2-7; possibly TRBD2 for D (5 bases). The CDR3 has 15 amino acids. V lost 5 bases and J lost 0, with 14 bases in between. Germline CDR1 reads WSHSY; CDR2 reads SAAADI.

In DNA, the CDR3 is TGTGCCAGCAGGAGGGACAGGGGCGCCTACGAGCAGTACTTC. It yields the protein CASRRDRGAYEQYF. The gene calls are TRBV6-1 and TRBJ2-7; 10 bases fit TRBD1. CDR1 is MNHNS and CDR2 is SASEGT in the germline V gene. The junction had 4 bases not matched to a gene; V was cut back by 6 bases and J by 2 bases. The CDR3 is 14 residues long.

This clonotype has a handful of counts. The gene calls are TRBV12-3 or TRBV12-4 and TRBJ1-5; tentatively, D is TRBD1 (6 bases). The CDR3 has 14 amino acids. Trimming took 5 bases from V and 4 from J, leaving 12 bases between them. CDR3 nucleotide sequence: TGTGCCAGCAGTCAAGGACAGTTAAATCAGCCCCAGCATTTT. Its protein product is CASSQGQLNQPQHF.

The CDR3 here is CSAPRGEGGNEQFF. In DNA, the CDR3 is TGCAGTGCTCCTCGGGGGGAGGGGGGAAATGAGCAGTTCTTC. The chain recombines TRBV20-1 with TRBJ2-1; weak D call: TRBD2 (7 bases). Per germline, CDR1 DFQATT and CDR2 SNEGSKA (reference sequence). V was pared by 5 bases and J by 7 bases, with 18 bases between. This CDR3 has 14 amino acids.

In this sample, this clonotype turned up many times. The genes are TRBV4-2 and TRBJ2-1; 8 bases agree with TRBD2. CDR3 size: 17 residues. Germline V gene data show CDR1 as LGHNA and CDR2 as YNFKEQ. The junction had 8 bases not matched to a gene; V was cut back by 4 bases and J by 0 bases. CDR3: CASSLSGGARSYNEQFF. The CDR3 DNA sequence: TGTGCCAGCAGCCTCTCGGGGGGGGCCCGCTCCTACAATGAGCAGTTCTTC.

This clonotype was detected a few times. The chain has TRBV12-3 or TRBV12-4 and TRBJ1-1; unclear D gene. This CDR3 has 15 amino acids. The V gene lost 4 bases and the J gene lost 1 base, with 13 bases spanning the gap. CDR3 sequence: CASSSPWTGNTEAFF. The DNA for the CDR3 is TGTGCCAGCAGTTCACCTTGGACGGGGAACACTGAAGCTTTCTTT.

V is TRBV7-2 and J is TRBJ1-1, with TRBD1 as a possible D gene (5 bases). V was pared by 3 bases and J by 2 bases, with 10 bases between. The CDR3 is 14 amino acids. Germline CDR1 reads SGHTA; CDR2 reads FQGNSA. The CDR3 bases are TGTGCCAGCAGCTTCGCCAGGGCTAACACTGAAGCTTTCTTT. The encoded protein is CASSFARANTEAFF. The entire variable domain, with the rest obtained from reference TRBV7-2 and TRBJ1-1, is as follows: GAGVSQSPSNKVTEKGKDVELRCDPISGHTALYWYRQSLGQGLEFLIYFQGNSAPDKSGLPSDRFSAERTGGSVSTLTIQRTQQEDSAVYLCASSFARANTEAFFGQGTRLTVV.

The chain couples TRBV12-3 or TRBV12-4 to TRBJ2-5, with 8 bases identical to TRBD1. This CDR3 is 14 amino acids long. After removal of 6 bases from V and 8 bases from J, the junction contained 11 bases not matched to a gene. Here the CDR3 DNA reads TGTGCCAGCAGACCAGCCGGGACAGGAGGAACCCAGTACTTC. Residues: CASRPAGTGGTQYF.

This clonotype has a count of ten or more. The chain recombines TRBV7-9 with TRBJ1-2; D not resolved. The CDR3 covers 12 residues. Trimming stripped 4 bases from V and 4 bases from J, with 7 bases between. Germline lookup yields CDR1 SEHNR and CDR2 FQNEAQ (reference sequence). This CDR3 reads CASSSEGYGYTF. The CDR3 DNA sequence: TGTGCCAGCAGCTCCGAGGGCTATGGCTACACCTTC.

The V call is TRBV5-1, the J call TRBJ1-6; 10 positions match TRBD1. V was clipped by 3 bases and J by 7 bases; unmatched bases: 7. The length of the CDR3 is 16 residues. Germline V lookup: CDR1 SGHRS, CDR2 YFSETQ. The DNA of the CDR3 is TGCGCCAGCAGCTCTACGACAGGGGGCGGCAATTCACCCCTCCACTTT. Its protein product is CASSSTTGGGNSPLHF. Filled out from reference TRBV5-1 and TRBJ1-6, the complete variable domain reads KAGVTQTPRYLIKTRGQQVTLSCSPISGHRSVSWYQQTPGQGLQFLFEYFSETQRNKGNFPGRFSGRQFSNSRSEMNVSTLELGDSALYLCASSSTTGGGNSPLHFGNGTRLTVT.

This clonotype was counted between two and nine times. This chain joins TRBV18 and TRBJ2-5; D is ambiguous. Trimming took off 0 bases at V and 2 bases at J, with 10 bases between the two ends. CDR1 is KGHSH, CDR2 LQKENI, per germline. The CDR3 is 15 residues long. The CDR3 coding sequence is TGTGCCAGCTCACCACCGGGCGGTATGCAAGAGACCCAGTACTTC. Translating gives CASSPPGGMQETQYF.

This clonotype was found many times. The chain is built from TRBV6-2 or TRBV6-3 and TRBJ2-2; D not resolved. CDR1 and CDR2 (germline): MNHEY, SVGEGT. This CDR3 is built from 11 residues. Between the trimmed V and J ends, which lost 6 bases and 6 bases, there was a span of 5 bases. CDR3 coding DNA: TGTGCCAGCAGGACGGCCGGGGAGCTGTTTTTT. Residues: CASRTAGELFF.

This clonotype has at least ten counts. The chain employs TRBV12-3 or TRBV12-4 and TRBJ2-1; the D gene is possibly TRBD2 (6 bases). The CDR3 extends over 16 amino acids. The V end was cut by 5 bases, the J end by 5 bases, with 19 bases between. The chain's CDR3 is CASSLPAGQANNEQFF. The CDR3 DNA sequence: TGTGCCAGCAGTCTGCCCGCGGGGCAGGCTAACAATGAGCAGTTCTTC.

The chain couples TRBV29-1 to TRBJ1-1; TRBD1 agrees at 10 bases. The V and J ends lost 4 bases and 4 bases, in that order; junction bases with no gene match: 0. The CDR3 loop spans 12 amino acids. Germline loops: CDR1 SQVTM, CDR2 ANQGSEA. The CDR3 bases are TGCAGCGTTGGGGACAGGGGCACTGAAGCTTTCTTT. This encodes CSVGDRGTEAFF. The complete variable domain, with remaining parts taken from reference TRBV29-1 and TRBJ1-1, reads SAVISQKPSRDICQRGTSLTIQCQVDSQVTMMFWYRQQPGQSLTLIATANQGSEATYESGFVIDKFPISRPNLTFSTLTVSNMSPEDSSIYLCSVGDRGTEAFFGQGTRLTVV.

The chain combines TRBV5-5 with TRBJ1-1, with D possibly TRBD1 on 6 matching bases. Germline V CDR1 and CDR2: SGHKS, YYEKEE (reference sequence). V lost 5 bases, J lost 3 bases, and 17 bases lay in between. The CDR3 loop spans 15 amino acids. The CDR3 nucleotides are TGTGCCAGCAGGGGGCAACGAAAGGGGGACACTGAAGCTTTCTTT. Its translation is CASRGQRKGDTEAFF.

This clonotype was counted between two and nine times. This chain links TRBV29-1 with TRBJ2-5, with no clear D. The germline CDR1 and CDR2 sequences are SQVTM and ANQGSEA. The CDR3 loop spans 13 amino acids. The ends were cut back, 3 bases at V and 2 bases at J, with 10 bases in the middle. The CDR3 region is CSVEAARQETQYF. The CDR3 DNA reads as TGCAGCGTTGAGGCTGCCAGACAAGAGACCCAGTACTTC.

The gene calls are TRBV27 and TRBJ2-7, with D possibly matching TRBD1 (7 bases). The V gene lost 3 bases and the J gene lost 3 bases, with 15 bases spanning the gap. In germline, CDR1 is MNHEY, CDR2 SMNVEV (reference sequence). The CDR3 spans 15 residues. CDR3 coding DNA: TGTGCCAGCAGTTTTATGGCAGGGGGGCTCTACGAGCAGTACTTC. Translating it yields CASSFMAGGLYEQYF.

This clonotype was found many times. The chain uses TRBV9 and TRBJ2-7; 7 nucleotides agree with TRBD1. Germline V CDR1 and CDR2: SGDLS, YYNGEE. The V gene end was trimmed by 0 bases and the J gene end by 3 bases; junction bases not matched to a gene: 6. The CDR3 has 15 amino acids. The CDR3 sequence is CASSVAIGTDYEQYF. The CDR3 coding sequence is TGTGCCAGCAGCGTAGCTATTGGGACAGACTACGAGCAGTACTTC.

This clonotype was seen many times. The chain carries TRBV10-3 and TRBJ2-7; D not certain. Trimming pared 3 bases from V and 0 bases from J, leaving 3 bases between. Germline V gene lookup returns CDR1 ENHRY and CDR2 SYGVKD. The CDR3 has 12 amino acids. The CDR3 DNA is TGTGCCATCAGTGAAGGCTCCTACGAGCAGTACTTC. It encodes CAISEGSYEQYF.

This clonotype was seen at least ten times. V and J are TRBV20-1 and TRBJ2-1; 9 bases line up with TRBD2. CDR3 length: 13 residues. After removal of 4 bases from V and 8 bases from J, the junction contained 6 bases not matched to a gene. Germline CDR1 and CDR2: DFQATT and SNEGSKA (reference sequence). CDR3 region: CSATSIAGDEQFF. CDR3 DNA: TGCAGTGCTACGAGTATAGCGGGAGATGAGCAGTTCTTC.

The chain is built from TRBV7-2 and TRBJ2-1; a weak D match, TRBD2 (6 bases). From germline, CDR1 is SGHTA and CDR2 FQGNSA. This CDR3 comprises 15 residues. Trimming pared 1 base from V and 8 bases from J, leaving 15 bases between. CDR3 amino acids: CASSLEGLALDEQFF. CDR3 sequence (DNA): TGTGCCAGCAGCTTAGAGGGGCTAGCGCTGGATGAGCAGTTCTTC.

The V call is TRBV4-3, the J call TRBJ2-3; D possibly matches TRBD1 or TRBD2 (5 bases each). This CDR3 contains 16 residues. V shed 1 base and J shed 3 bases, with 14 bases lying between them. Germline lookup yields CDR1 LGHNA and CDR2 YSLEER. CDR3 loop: CASSQGLRGETDTQYF. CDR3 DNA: TGCGCCAGCAGCCAAGGTTTGCGAGGGGAAACAGATACGCAGTATTTT.

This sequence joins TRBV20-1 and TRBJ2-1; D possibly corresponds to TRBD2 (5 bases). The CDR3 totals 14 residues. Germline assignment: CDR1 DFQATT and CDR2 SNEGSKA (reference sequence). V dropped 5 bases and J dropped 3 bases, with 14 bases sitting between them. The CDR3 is CSAHPRGSYNEQFF. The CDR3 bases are TGCAGTGCTCACCCCCGGGGAAGCTACAATGAGCAGTTCTTC.

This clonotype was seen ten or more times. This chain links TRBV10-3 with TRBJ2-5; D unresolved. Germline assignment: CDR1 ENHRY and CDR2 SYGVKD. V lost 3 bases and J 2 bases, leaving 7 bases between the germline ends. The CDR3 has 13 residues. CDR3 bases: TGTGCCATCAGTGACGGCTTTCAAGAGACCCAGTACTTC. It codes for CAISDGFQETQYF.

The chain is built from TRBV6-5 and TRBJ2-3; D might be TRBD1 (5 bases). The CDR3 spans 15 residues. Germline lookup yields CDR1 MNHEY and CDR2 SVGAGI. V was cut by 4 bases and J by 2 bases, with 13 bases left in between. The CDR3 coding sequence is TGTGCCAGCAGTTTGGTTGGCAGGGACACAGATACGCAGTATTTT. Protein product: CASSLVGRDTDTQYF.

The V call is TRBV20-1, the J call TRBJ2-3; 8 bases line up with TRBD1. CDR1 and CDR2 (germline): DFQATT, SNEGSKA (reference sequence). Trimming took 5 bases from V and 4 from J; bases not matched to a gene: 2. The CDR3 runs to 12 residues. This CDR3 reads CSAVTGADTQYF. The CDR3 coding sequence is TGCAGTGCTGTGACAGGGGCAGATACGCAGTATTTT.

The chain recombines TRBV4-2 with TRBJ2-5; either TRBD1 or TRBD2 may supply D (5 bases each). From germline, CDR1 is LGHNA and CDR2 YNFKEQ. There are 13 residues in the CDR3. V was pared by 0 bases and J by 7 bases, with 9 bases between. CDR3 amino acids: CASSQEGVATQYF. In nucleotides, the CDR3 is TGTGCCAGCAGCCAAGAGGGGGTCGCGACCCAGTACTTC.